This T cell receptor (beta chain) is drawn from a study of siplizumab effects on memory and regulatory T cells. For this clone: The antigen is unknown.

Libraries were prepared by immunoSEQ multiplex PCR; TCRdb keeps only in-frame clonotypes and omits some of them. This table has about 120,000 clones, over 85% appearing once. V lost 5 bases and J lost 9, with 14 bases in between. Germline lookup yields CDR1 LNHDA and CDR2 SQIVND (reference sequence). This CDR3 is 14 amino acids long. Findings and caveats of the study: Unstimulated subsets accounted for the mapping of only a minor share of the clones that were alloreactive.

The sequence was obtained from a human donor in good health. The sample comprised non-Treg CD4+ T cells sorted from blood. The chain recombines TRBV19 with TRBJ1-6; tentative D call: TRBD1 (5 bases). The CDR3 loop is CASSGGPSGSPLHF. CDR3 nucleotide sequence: TGTGCCAGTAGTGGGGGACCGTCGGGTTCACCCCTCCACTTT.